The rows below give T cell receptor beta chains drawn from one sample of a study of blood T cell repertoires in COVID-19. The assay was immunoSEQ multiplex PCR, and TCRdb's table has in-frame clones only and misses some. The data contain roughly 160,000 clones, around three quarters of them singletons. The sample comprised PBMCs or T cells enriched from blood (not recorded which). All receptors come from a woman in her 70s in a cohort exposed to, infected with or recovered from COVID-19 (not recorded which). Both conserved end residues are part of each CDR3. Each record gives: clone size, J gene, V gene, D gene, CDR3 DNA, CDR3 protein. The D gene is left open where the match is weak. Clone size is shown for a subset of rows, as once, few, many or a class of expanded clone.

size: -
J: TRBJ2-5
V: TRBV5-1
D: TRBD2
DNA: TGCGCCAGCAGCTTGGGGCTAGCGGGGGCCCAAGAGACCCAGTACTTC
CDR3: CASSLGLAGAQETQYF

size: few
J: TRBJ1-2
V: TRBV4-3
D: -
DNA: TGCGCCAGCAGCCAAGATTTTGGAGGGATCGGCTACACCTTC
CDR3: CASSQDFGGIGYTF

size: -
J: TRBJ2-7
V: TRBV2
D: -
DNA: TGTGCCAGCTCATGGACTACAACTACGGGGGAGCAGTACTTC
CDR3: CASSWTTTTGEQYF

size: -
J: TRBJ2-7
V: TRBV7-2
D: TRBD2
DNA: TGTGCCAGCAGCTTGAGGGGACTAGCGGGAGAGGGGTACTTC
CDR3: CASSLRGLAGEGYF

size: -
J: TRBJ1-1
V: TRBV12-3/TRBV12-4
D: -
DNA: TGTGCCAGCAGTCCCCGGGGTGATGAAGCTTTCTTT
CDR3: CASSPRGDEAFF

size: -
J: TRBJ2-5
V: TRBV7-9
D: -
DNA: TGTGCCAGCAGCTCGCGTAACAGCCAAGAGACCCAGTACTTC
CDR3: CASSSRNSQETQYF

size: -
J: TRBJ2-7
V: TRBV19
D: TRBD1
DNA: TGTGCCAGTAGTGTGGGACAGGGGTTTGGCGAGCAGTACTTC
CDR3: CASSVGQGFGEQYF

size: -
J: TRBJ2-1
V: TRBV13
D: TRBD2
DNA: TGTGCCAGCAGCGACCCCGGGACTAGCGGGAGAAATGAGCAGTTCTTC
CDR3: CASSDPGTSGRNEQFF

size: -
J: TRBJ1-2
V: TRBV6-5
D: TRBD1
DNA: TGTGCCAGCAGTTACTCAGGGCAGGGGGATGGCTACACCTTC
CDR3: CASSYSGQGDGYTF

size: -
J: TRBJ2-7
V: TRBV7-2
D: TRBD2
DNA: TGTGCCAGCAGCCAACCCGGACTAGAAGTCGAGCAGTACTTC
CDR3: CASSQPGLEVEQYF

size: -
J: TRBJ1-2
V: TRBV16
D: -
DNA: TGTGCCAGCAGCCTTTACAGGGACCTGGTCTATGGCTACACCTTC
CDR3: CASSLYRDLVYGYTF

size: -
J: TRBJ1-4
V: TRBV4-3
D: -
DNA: TGCGCCAGCAGCCAAGATGGCAGGTATAATGAAAAACTGTTTTTT
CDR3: CASSQDGRYNEKLFF

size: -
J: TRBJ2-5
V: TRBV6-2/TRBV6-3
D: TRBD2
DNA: TGTGCCAGCAGTTATGGCGGGAGTAGTGGGGAGACCCAGTACTTC
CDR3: CASSYGGSSGETQYF

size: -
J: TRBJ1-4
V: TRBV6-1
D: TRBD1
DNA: TGTGCCAGCAGGAAGGGACAGGGAAATGAAAAACTGTTTTTT
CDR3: CASRKGQGNEKLFF

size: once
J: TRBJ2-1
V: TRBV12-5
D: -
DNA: TGTGCTAGTGGTTTGGTGGGCCCCTACAATGAGCAGTTCTTC
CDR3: CASGLVGPYNEQFF

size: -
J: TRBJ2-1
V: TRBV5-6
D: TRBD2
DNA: TGTGCCAGCAGCTTGCCGGTAGCGGGAGGGGGCTACAATGAGCAGTTCTTC
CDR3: CASSLPVAGGGYNEQFF

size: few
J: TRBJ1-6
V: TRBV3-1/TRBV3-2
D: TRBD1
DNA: TGTGCCAGCAGCCCCGCCGCCGGGACAGGGAATCCGAATTCACCCCTCCACTTT
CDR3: CASSPAAGTGNPNSPLHF

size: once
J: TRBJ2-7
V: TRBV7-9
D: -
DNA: TGTGCCAGCAGCCGAGACGGGGTCCACGAGCAGTACTTC
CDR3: CASSRDGVHEQYF

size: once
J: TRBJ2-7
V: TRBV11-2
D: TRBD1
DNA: TGTGCCAGCAGGGTAGGACAGGGGACCACCTACGAGCAGTACTTC
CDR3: CASRVGQGTTYEQYF

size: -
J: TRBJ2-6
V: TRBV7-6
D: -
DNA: TGTGCCAGCAGCTCCCGCTCTGGGGCCAACGTCCTGACTTTC
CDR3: CASSSRSGANVLTF

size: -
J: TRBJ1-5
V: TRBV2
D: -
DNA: TGTGCCAGCAGCCGGACTATTCAGCCCCAGCATTTT
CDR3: CASSRTIQPQHF

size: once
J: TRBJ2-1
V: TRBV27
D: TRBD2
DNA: TGTGCCAGCAGTTTATTACTAGCGAGCGATGAGCAGTTCTTC
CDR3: CASSLLLASDEQFF